Listed below are T cell receptor beta chains from one sample, sequenced in a study of T-cell reconstitution after alpha-beta-depleted transplantation in children. TCRdb reprocessed the PCR reads with MiXCR, giving one entry per CDR3 protein. The sample has about 690,000 distinct CDR3 sequences, roughly 15% seen once. Specimen: PBMCs from the stem cell graft donor, collected from the stem cell graft. All receptors come from a human donor who donated a stem cell graft to a child with acute myeloid leukemia. The CDR3 runs from the conserved cysteine through the conserved F or W. Fields, in order: CDR3 protein, CDR3 DNA, J gene, clone size, V gene, D gene. The D gene is left open where the match is weak. A clone size is listed for some rows: how often the clone was seen (once, few, many), or a class if it is expanded.

CSASGTLFDPGANVLTF | TGCAGTGCTTCCGGGACTCTTTTTGACCCTGGGGCCAACGTCCTGACTTTC | TRBJ2-6 | few | TRBV20-1 | -
CAISETTGTGGPDTQYF | TGCGCCATCAGTGAGACGACCGGGACAGGGGGCCCAGATACGCAGTATTTT | TRBJ2-3 | few | TRBV10-3 | TRBD1
CASSQGDTSNYGYTF | TGCGCCAGCAGCCAAGGTGACACCTCTAACTATGGCTACACCTTC | TRBJ1-2 | many | TRBV4-3 | -
CASSRTGGAGRTLNEQFF | TGCGCCAGCAGCCGGACAGGGGGCGCTGGTCGGACTTTGAATGAGCAGTTCTTC | TRBJ2-1 | few | TRBV5-1 | TRBD1
CASSWEGPNQPQHF | TGTGCCAGCAGTTGGGAGGGTCCTAATCAGCCCCAGCATTTT | TRBJ1-5 | - | TRBV27 | -
CAISGQGLELSYEQYF | TGTGCCATCTCCGGACAGGGCCTAGAGCTTTCCTACGAGCAGTACTTC | TRBJ2-7 | few | TRBV10-3 | TRBD1
CASSPAILAKNIQYF | TGTGCCAGCAGTCCCGCAATTCTAGCCAAAAACATTCAGTACTTC | TRBJ2-4 | many | TRBV27 | -
CSASGQGGNQPQHF | TGCAGTGCCTCGGGACAGGGAGGCAATCAGCCCCAGCATTTT | TRBJ1-5 | many | TRBV20-1 | TRBD1
CASSPLTSGSTDTQYF | TGTGCCAGCAGCCCGTTAACTAGCGGGAGCACAGATACGCAGTATTTT | TRBJ2-3 | few | TRBV7-9 | TRBD2
CASSVGQRTLSSTQYF | TGTGCCAGCAGCGTGGGACAGCGTACCCTCTCATCGACCCAGTACTTC | TRBJ2-5 | many | TRBV5-8 | TRBD1
CAVPSDSREDTQYF | TGTGCCGTTCCTAGCGATTCGAGGGAAGATACGCAGTATTTT | TRBJ2-3 | few | TRBV7-9 | -
CAWRYGDTQYF | TGTGCCTGGAGGTACGGCGATACGCAGTATTTT | TRBJ2-3 | few | TRBV30 | -
CSARGDRFLDYGYTF | TGCAGTGCTAGAGGGGATCGGTTTTTGGACTATGGCTACACCTTC | TRBJ1-2 | few | TRBV20-1 | -
CASSAGQGRAWFF | TGTGCCAGCAGCGCCGGACAGGGAAGGGCTTGGTTCTTC | TRBJ2-1 | - | TRBV3-1 | TRBD1
CASRPGTENTGELFF | TGTGCCAGCAGGCCCGGGACAGAGAACACCGGGGAGCTGTTTTTT | TRBJ2-2 | - | TRBV5-5 | TRBD1
CASGKSAGELFF | TGTGCCAGCGGGAAGTCAGCCGGGGAGCTGTTTTTT | TRBJ2-2 | few | TRBV12-3/TRBV12-4 | -
CASSFSRTDTQYF | TGTGCCAGCAGTTTCTCCCGGACAGATACGCAGTATTTT | TRBJ2-3 | - | TRBV12-3/TRBV12-4 | -
CASSSYSWVSNTEAFF | TGTGCCAGCAGTTCCTACAGCTGGGTCTCGAACACTGAAGCTTTCTTT | TRBJ1-1 | few | TRBV28 | -
CASSFDWTGTEAFF | TGCGCCAGCAGCTTCGACTGGACGGGCACTGAAGCTTTCTTT | TRBJ1-1 | - | TRBV5-1 | -
CASSPKWTDTQYF | TGTGCCAGCAGCCCTAAATGGACAGATACGCAGTATTTT | TRBJ2-3 | - | TRBV7-2 | -
CAIRNRDRGLLDTQYF | TGTGCCATCAGGAACCGGGACAGGGGGCTTTTAGATACGCAGTATTTT | TRBJ2-3 | once | TRBV10-3 | TRBD1
CASSLDAGQETQYF | TGTGCCAGCAGCTTAGATGCAGGGCAAGAGACCCAGTACTTC | TRBJ2-5 | few | TRBV7-2 | -
CASSLAGAAGETQYF | TGTGCCAGCAGTTTAGCGGGGGCGGCGGGGGAGACCCAGTACTTC | TRBJ2-5 | - | TRBV12-3/TRBV12-4 | -
CASSIEGFDSYNEQFF | TGTGCCAGCAGCATCGAAGGGTTTGACTCCTACAATGAGCAGTTCTTC | TRBJ2-1 | - | TRBV7-2 | -
CSVGADTEAFF | TGCAGCGTTGGTGCAGACACTGAAGCTTTCTTT | TRBJ1-1 | many | TRBV29-1 | -
CASSPRDPTQYF | TGTGCCAGCAGTCCCAGGGACCCAACGCAGTATTTT | TRBJ2-3 | few | TRBV12-3/TRBV12-4 | -
CASSQDLGYSNNEQFF | TGCGCCAGCAGCCAAGATCTAGGCTACTCCAACAATGAGCAGTTCTTC | TRBJ2-1 | many | TRBV4-3 | -
CSEGGTTTDTQYF | TGCAGTGAGGGGGGGACGACCACAGATACGCAGTATTTT | TRBJ2-3 | many | TRBV20-1 | -
CATRGVSVGRKTQYF | TGTGCCACCAGGGGGGTCTCGGTGGGGAGAAAGACCCAGTACTTC | TRBJ2-5 | few | TRBV15 | -
CSARGPGPDATNEKLFF | TGCAGTGCTAGAGGGCCGGGACCCGATGCAACTAATGAAAAACTGTTTTTT | TRBJ1-4 | few | TRBV20-1 | -
CASSDREIQYF | TGTGCCAGCAGTGACAGGGAGATACAGTACTTC | TRBJ2-5 | few | TRBV28 | TRBD1
CASSSFSGQGDGELSF | TGTGCCAGCAGCTCATTTTCGGGACAGGGAGACGGGGAGCTGTCTTTT | TRBJ2-2 | few | TRBV13 | TRBD1
CASSVRQDTEAFF | TGTGCCAGCAGCGTTCGACAGGACACTGAAGCTTTCTTT | TRBJ1-1 | - | TRBV9 | -
CAISGGSGGPTQYF | TGTGCCATCAGTGGTGGTAGCGGGGGACCAACGCAGTATTTT | TRBJ2-3 | many | TRBV10-3 | TRBD2
CASSLGVTGANVLTF | TGTGCCAGCAGCTTAGGGGTTACAGGGGCCAACGTCCTGACTTTC | TRBJ2-6 | many | TRBV7-8 | -